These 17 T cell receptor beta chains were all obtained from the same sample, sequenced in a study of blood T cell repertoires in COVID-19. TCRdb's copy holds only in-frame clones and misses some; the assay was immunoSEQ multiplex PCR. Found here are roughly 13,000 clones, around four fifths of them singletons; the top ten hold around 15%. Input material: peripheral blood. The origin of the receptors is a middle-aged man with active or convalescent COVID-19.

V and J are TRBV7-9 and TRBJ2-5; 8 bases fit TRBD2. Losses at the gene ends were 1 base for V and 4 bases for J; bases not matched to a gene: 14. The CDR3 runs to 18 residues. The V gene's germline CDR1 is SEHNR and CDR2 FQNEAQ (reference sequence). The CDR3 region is CASSLGDGAGASGETQYF. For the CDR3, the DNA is TGTGCCAGCAGCTTAGGGGACGGAGCGGGGGCCTCCGGAGAGACCCAGTACTTC.

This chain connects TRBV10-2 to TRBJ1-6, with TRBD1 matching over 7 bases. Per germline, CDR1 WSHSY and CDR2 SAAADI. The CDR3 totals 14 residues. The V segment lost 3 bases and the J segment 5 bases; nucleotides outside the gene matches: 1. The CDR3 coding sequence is TGCGCCAGCAGTGACAGGGGGAATAATTCACCCCTCCACTTT. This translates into CASSDRGNNSPLHF.

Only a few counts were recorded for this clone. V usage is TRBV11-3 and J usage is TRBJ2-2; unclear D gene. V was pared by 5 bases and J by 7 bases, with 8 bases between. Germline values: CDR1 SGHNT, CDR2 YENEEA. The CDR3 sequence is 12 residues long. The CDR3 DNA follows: TGTGCCAGCAGCCCCCGGTTCGGGGAGCTGTTTTTT. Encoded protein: CASSPRFGELFF.

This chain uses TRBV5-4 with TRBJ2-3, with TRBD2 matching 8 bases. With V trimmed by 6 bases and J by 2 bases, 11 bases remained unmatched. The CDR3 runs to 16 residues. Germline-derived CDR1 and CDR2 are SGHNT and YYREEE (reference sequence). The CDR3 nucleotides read TGTGCCAGCACCCTCGCGACGGGGGGGAACACAGATACGCAGTATTTT. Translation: CASTLATGGNTDTQYF.

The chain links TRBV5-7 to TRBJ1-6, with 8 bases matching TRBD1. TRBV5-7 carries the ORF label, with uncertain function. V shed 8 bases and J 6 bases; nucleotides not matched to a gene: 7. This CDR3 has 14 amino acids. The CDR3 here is CASGAGGFNSPLHF. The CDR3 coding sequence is TGTGCCAGTGGGGCAGGGGGCTTTAATTCACCCCTCCACTTT.

The CDR3 here is CASTGDSFNEQFF. CDR3 sequence (DNA): TGTGCCAGCACGGGTGACAGCTTCAATGAGCAGTTCTTC. The chain carries TRBV19 and TRBJ2-1, with D possibly matching TRBD1 (5 bases). The CDR3 totals 13 residues. V lost 9 bases, J lost 6 bases, and 15 bases lay in between. Germline V CDR1 and CDR2: LNHDA, SQIVND (reference sequence).

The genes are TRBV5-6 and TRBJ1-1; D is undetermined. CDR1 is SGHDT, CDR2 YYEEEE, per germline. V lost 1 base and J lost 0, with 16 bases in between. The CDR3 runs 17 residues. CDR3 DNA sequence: TGTGCCAGCAGCTTGCGGCGCGAGAGGGTTATGAACACTGAAGCTTTCTTT. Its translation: CASSLRRERVMNTEAFF.

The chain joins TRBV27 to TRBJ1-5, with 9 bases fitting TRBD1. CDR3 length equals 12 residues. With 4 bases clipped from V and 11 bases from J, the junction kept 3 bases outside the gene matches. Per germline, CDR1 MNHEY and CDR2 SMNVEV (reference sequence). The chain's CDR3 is CASSSQGAAQHF. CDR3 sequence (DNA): TGTGCCAGCAGTTCACAGGGGGCAGCCCAGCATTTT.

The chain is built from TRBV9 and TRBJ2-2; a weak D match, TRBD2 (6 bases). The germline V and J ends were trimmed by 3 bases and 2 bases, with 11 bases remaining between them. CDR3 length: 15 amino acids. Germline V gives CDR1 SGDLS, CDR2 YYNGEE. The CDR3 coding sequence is TGTGCCAGCAGCGGTGGAGGGTCAAACACCGGGGAGCTGTTTTTT. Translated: CASSGGGSNTGELFF.

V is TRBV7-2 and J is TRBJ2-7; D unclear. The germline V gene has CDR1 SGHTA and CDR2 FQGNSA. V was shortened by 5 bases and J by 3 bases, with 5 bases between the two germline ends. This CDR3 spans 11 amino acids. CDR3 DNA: TGTGCCAGCAGCCCCGGCTACGAGCAGTACTTC. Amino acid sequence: CASSPGYEQYF. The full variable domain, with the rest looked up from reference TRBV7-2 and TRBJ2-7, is GAGVSQSPSNKVTEKGKDVELRCDPISGHTALYWYRQSLGQGLEFLIYFQGNSAPDKSGLPSDRFSAERTGGSVSTLTIQRTQQEDSAVYLCASSPGYEQYFGPGTRLTVT.

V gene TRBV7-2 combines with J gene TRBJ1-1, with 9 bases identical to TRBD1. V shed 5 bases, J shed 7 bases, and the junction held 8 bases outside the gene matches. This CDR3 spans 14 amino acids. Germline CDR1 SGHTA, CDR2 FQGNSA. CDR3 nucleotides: TGTGCCAGCAGCCAGACCTCGGGACAGGGTGAAGCTTTCTTT. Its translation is CASSQTSGQGEAFF.

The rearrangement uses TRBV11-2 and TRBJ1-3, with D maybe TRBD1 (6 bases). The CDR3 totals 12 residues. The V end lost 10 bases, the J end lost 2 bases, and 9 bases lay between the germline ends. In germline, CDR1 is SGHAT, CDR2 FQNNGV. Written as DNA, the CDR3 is TGTGCCATTCGGACAGCTGGAAACACCATATATTTT. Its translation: CAIRTAGNTIYF.

The CDR3 region is CASSAGGPWDEQYF. DNA of the CDR3: TGTGCCAGCAGCGCCGGGGGGCCCTGGGATGAGCAGTACTTC. This chain uses TRBV9 with TRBJ2-7; D is possibly TRBD2 (7 bases). Trimming cost V 3 bases and J 7 bases, with 17 bases left between them. CDR1 is SGDLS and CDR2 is YYNGEE in the germline V gene. The CDR3 runs to 14 residues. The full variable domain, in which reference TRBV9 and TRBJ2-7 provide the parts outside the CDR3, is DSGVTQTPKHLITATGQRVTLRCSPRSGDLSVYWYQQSLDQGLQFLIQYYNGEERAKGNILERFSAQQFPDLHSELNLSSLELGDSALYFCASSAGGPWDEQYFGPGTRLTVT.

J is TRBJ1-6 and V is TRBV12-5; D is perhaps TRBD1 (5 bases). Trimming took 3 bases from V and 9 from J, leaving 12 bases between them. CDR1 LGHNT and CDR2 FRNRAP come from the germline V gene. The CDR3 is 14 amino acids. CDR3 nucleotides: TGTGCTAGTGGTTTCGGGGGATCAGCTTCACCCCTCCACTTT. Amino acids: CASGFGGSASPLHF.

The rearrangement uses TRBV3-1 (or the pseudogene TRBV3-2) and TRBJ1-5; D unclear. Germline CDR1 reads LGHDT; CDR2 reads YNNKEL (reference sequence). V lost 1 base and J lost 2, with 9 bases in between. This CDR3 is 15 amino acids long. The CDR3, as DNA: TGTGCCAGCAGCCAAGCTTTCGGGGGCAATCAGCCCCAGCATTTT. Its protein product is CASSQAFGGNQPQHF.

This CDR3 is CASSLKGGGTGDTQYF. The CDR3 nucleotides read TGTGCCAGCAGCCTAAAAGGCGGGGGGACCGGGGATACGCAGTATTTT. The chain joins TRBV4-2 to TRBJ2-3; 8 positions agree with TRBD2. Germline V gives CDR1 LGHNA, CDR2 YNFKEQ. V dropped 4 bases and J dropped 6; count of bases not matched to a gene: 12. CDR3 size: 16 residues.

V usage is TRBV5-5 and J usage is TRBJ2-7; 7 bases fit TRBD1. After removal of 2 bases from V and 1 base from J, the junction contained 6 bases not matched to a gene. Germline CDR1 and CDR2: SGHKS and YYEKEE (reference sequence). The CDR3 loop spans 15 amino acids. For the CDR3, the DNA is TGTGCCAGCAGCTTACTCCGGGACAGTTCCTACGAGCAGTACTTC. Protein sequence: CASSLLRDSSYEQYF.